This TCR beta chain was recorded in a study of CD8+ T cells in alopecia areata. Background on the study: Treated patients were given 5 to 10 mg oral tofacitinib twice daily.

The study team obtained lesional scalp punch biopsies and peripheral blood from alopecia areata patients. PBMCs provided sorted CD4+ and CD8+ T cells. As the sequencing template, cDNA was produced by extracting RNA and reverse transcribing it. Data came from immunoSEQ multiplex PCR; TCRdb stores just in-frame clones and leaves some out. The sample carries about 180,000 clones, approximately 70% recorded once. Per germline, CDR1 LNHDA and CDR2 SQIVND (reference sequence). V shed 3 bases and J shed 10 bases, with 13 bases lying between them. The CDR3 spans 13 residues. Study-level results: Clonality in lesional scalp, especially alopecia totalis/universalis, exceeded that of normal scalp.

This clone was counted only a few times. Its antigen is currently unknown. The clonotype was recovered from a human donor with alopecia areata. Sequencing used CD8+ T cells sorted from blood, obtained at week 0. J is TRBJ1-5 and V is TRBV19; D uncertain. In nucleotides, the CDR3 is TGTGCCAGTAGTATGTGGGCCCTCAACCCCCAGCATTTT. The encoded protein is CASSMWALNPQHF.